Listed below are T cell receptor beta chains from one sample, sequenced in a study of long-term antiretroviral therapy in people with HIV. Libraries were prepared by immunoSEQ multiplex PCR; TCRdb keeps only in-frame clonotypes and omits some of them. The sample includes tens of thousands of clones, 65% to 90% seen only once; the top ten take about 4.2%. Sample: unsorted PBMCs, taken just before starting antiretroviral therapy. The receptors here all came from a woman younger than 30 with HIV. Each CDR3 is given with its conserved first and last residue. Fields, in order: V gene, clone size, J gene, D gene, CDR3 DNA, CDR3 protein. A D gene is named only where the DNA matches it firmly. Size is omitted from some rows. Given values are once, few, many or a class for expanded clones.

TRBV18	NA	TRBJ2-6	TRBD1	TGTGCCAGCTCACCCAGGACAGGGGGCTCATCTGGGGCCAACGTCCTGACTTTC	CASSPRTGGSSGANVLTF
TRBV4-3	NA	TRBJ2-5	TRBD2	TGCGCCAGCAGCCAATCTAGCGGGGCCGTTCAGACCCAGTACTTC	CASSQSSGAVQTQYF
TRBV7-9	once	TRBJ2-5	NA	TGTGCCAGCAGCCGAGGACAGAAAGAGACCCAGTACTTC	CASSRGQKETQYF
TRBV5-4	once	TRBJ1-2	TRBD1	TGTGCCAGCAGAACCGGGACAGGGACCTATGGCTACACCTTC	CASRTGTGTYGYTF
TRBV7-9	NA	TRBJ2-1	NA	TGTGCCAGCAGCTTAGATCCCCTGGGTGAGCAGTTCTTC	CASSLDPLGEQFF
TRBV7-3	NA	TRBJ2-7	NA	TGTGCCAGCAGCTTAACGTTTAGCTACGAGCAGTACTTC	CASSLTFSYEQYF
TRBV19	NA	TRBJ1-4	TRBD1	TGTGCCAGTAGTACGGGACAGAGATATAAGGCAACTAATGAAAAACTGTTTTTT	CASSTGQRYKATNEKLFF
TRBV27	NA	TRBJ2-7	TRBD1	TGTGCCAGCAGTTTATCCGTAGGACAGGAATACGAGCAGTACTTC	CASSLSVGQEYEQYF
TRBV10-1	NA	TRBJ2-5	NA	TGCGCCAGCAACTCCGGGACACAAGAGACCCAGTACTTC	CASNSGTQETQYF
TRBV28	NA	TRBJ1-5	NA	TGTGCCAGCAGTAGGGGGAGTCAGCCCCAGCATTTT	CASSRGSQPQHF
TRBV7-9	once	TRBJ2-7	NA	TGTGCCAGCAGCTCCCTCTGGGGGGTCTCCTACGAGCAGTACTTC	CASSSLWGVSYEQYF
TRBV1	once	TRBJ2-3	NA	TGCACCAGCAGCCAAGTCGGTACTAGCGGGCCCCCACACACAGATACGCAGTATTTT	CTSSQVGTSGPPHTDTQYF
TRBV25-1	NA	TRBJ2-1	NA	TGTGCCAGCTACTCGGTAGATGAGCAGTTCTTC	CASYSVDEQFF
TRBV2	NA	TRBJ2-3	TRBD2	TGTGCCAGCAGTGGGGGCGGGAGAGCCCCCTATACGCAGTATTTT	CASSGGGRAPYTQYF
TRBV6-5	NA	TRBJ1-1	NA	TGTGCCAGCAGTTTGGACAGACTGAACACTGAAGCTTTCTTT	CASSLDRLNTEAFF
TRBV2	NA	TRBJ2-5	TRBD1	TGTGCCAGCAGTGATCGGACAGGGGAAGAGACCCAGTACTTC	CASSDRTGEETQYF
TRBV6-5	few	TRBJ1-2	NA	TGTGCCAGCAGTTACTCTCTTGGTAGGGACCGTGGCTACACCTTC	CASSYSLGRDRGYTF
TRBV28	NA	TRBJ2-7	NA	TGTGCCAGCAGTTTAGCCAGGTCGTCAAGCTACGAGCAGTACTTC	CASSLARSSSYEQYF
TRBV11-2	once	TRBJ2-5	NA	TGTGCCAGCAGGTTCCGAGAGGGGAATGTCGCAAAGACCCAGTACTTC	CASRFREGNVAKTQYF
TRBV7-9	NA	TRBJ2-1	TRBD2	TGTGCCAGCAGCTTCCCGACTAGCGGGAGGGGCTACAATGAGCAGTTCTTC	CASSFPTSGRGYNEQFF
TRBV28	NA	TRBJ2-5	NA	TGTGCCAGCAGTTTAGACAGGGAGCGGGAAGAGACCCAGTACTTC	CASSLDREREETQYF
TRBV4-2	NA	TRBJ1-1	NA	TGTGCCAGCAGCCCGGGACGGGCCGAAGCTTTCTTT	CASSPGRAEAFF
TRBV9	NA	TRBJ2-5	TRBD2	TGTGCCAGCAGCGTAGAAAGCGGGAGGGCCCAAGAGACCCAGTACTTC	CASSVESGRAQETQYF
TRBV12-2	NA	TRBJ1-5	NA	TGTGCAAGTCGGGCCGGACAGCCCGAGATTTATCAGCCCCAGCATTTT	CASRAGQPEIYQPQHF
TRBV4-3	once	TRBJ1-2	NA	TGCGCCAGCAGCCAAGTCTCCGATCATGGCTACACCTTC	CASSQVSDHGYTF
TRBV5-1	NA	TRBJ2-3	NA	TGCGCCAGCAGCTTGGAGTTCGGAACCACAGATACGCAGTATTTT	CASSLEFGTTDTQYF